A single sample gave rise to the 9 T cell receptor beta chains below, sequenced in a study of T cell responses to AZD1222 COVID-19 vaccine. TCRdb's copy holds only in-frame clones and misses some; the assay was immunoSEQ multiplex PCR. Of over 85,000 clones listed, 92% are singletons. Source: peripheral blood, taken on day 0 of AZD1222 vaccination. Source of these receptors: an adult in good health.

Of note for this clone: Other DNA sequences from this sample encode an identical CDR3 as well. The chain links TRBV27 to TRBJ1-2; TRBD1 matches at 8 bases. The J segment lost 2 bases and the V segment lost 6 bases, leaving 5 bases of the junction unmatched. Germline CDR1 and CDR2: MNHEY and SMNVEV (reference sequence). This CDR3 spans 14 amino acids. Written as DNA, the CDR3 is TGTGCCAGCAGCCTACAGGGGGGGAACTATGGCTACACCTTC. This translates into CASSLQGGNYGYTF.

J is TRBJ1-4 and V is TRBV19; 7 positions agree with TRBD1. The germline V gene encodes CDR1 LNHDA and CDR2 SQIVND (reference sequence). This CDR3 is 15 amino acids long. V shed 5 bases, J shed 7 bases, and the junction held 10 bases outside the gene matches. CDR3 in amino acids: CASSENRGLFEKLFF. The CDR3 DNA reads TGTGCCAGTAGTGAAAACAGGGGATTGTTTGAAAAACTGTTTTTT.

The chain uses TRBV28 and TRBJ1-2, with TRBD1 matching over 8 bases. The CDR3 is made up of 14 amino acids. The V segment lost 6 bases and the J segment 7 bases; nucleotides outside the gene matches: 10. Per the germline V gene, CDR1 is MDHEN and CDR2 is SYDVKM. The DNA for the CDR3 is TGTGCCAGCAGCCCCTCGGACAGGGTGGTTGGCTACACCTTC. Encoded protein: CASSPSDRVVGYTF.

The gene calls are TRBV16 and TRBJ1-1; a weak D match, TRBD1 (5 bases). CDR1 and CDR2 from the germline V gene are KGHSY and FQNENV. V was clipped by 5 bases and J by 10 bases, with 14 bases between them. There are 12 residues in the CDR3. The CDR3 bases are TGTGCCAGCAGCAGCCCCCGGGGACGAGCTTTCTTT. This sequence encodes CASSSPRGRAFF.

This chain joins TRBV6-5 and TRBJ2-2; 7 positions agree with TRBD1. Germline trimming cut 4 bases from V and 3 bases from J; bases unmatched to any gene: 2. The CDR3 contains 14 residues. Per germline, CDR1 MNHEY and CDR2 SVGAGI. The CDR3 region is CASSSTGDTGELFF. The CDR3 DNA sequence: TGTGCCAGCAGTTCAACAGGGGACACCGGGGAGCTGTTTTTT.

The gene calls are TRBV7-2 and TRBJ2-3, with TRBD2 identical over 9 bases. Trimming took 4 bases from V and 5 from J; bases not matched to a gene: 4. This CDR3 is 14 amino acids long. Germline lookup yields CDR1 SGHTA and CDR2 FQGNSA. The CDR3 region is CASSSQRGVDTQYF. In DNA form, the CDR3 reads TGTGCCAGCAGCTCCCAGCGGGGGGTAGATACGCAGTATTTT.

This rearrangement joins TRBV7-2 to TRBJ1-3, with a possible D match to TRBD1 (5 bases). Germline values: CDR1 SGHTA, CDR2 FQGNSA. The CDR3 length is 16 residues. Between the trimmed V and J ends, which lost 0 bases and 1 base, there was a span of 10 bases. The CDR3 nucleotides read TGTGCCAGCAGCTTAGCGGGACCGAAATCTGGAAACACCATATATTTT. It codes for CASSLAGPKSGNTIYF. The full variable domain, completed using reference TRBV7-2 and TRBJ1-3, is GAGVSQSPSNKVTEKGKDVELRCDPISGHTALYWYRQSLGQGLEFLIYFQGNSAPDKSGLPSDRFSAERTGGSVSTLTIQRTQQEDSAVYLCASSLAGPKSGNTIYFGEGSWLTVV.

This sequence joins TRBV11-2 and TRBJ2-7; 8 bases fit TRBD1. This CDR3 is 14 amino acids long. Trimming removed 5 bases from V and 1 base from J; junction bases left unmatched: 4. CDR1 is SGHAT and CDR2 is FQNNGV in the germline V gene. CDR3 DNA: TGTGCCAGCAGCCAGGACAGGGATTCCTACGAGCAGTACTTC. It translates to CASSQDRDSYEQYF.

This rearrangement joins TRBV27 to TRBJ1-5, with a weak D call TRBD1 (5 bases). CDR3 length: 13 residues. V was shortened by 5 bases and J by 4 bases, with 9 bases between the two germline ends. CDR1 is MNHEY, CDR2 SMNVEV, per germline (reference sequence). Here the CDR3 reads CASSLGTNQPQHF. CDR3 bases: TGTGCCAGCAGTCTCGGGACGAATCAGCCCCAGCATTTT.